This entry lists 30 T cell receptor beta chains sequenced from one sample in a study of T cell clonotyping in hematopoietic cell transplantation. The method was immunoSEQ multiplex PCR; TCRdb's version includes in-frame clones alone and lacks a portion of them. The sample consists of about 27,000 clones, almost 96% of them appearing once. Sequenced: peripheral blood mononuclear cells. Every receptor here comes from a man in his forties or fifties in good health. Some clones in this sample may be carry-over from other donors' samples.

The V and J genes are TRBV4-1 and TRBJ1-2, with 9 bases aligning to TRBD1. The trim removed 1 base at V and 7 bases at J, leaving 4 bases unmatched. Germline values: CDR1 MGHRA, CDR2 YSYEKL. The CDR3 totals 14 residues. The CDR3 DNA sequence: TGCGCCAGCAGCCAAGGGACAGGGGCCGGTGGCTACACCTTC. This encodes CASSQGTGAGGYTF.

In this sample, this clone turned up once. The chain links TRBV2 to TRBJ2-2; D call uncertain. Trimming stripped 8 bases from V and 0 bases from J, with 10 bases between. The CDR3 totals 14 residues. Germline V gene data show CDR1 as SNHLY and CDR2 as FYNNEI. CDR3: CASRIGTNTGELFF. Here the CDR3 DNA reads TGTGCCAGCCGGATTGGTACGAACACCGGGGAGCTGTTTTTT.

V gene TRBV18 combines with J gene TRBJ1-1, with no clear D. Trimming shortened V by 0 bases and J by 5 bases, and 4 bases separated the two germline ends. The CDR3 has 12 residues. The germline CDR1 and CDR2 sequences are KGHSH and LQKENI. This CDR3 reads CASSPPATEAFF. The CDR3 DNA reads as TGTGCCAGCTCACCACCGGCAACTGAAGCTTTCTTT.

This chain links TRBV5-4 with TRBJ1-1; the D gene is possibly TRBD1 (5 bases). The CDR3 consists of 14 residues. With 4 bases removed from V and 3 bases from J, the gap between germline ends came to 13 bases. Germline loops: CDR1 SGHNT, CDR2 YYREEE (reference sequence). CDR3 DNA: TGTGCCAGCAGCGGTAGACAGACATACACTGAAGCTTTCTTT. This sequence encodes CASSGRQTYTEAFF.

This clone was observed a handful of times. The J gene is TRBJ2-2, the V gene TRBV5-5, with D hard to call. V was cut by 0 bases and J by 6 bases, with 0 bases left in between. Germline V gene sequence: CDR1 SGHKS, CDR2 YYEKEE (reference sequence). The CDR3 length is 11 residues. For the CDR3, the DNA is TGTGCCAGCAGCTTGGCCGGGGAGCTGTTTTTT. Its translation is CASSLAGELFF. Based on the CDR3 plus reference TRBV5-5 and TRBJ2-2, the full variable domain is DAGVTQSPTHLIKTRGQQVTLRCSPISGHKSVSWYQQVLGQGPQFIFQYYEKEERGRGNFPDRFSARQFPNYSSELNVNALLLGDSALYLCASSLAGELFFGEGSRLTVL.

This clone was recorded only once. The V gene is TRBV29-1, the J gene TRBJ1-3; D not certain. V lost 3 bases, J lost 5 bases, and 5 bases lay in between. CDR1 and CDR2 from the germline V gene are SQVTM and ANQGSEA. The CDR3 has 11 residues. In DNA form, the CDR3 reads TGCAGCGTTGATGAGAGAAACACCATATATTTT. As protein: CSVDERNTIYF.

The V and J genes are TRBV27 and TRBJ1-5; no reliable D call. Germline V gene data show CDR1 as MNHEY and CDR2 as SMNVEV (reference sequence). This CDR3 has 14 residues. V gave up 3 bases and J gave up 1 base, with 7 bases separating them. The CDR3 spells CASSFYGSNQPQHF. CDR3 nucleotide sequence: TGTGCCAGCAGTTTTTATGGGAGCAATCAGCCCCAGCATTTT.

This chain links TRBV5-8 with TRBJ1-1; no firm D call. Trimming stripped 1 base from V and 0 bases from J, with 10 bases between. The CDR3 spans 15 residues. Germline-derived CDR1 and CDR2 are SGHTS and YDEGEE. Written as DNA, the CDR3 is TGTGCCAGCAGCTTGCAGACGTTCATGAACACTGAAGCTTTCTTT. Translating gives CASSLQTFMNTEAFF.

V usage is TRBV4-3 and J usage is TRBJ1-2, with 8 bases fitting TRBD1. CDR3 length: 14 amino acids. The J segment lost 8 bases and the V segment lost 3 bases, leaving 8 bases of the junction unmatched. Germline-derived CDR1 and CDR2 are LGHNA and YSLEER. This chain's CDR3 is CASSQRTGSRGYTF. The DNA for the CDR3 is TGCGCCAGCAGCCAGAGGACAGGGTCAAGGGGCTACACCTTC.

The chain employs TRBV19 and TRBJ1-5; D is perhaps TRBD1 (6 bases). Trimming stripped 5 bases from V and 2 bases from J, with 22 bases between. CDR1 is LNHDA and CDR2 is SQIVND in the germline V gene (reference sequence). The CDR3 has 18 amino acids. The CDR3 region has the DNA TGTGCCAGTAGTTCGACGTTCTTTACAGGGAGGGGCAATCAGCCCCAGCATTTT. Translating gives CASSSTFFTGRGNQPQHF.

In DNA, the CDR3 is TGTGCCTGGAGTCCCGGGGGGCGGGGAGATACGCAGTATTTT. Amino acids: CAWSPGGRGDTQYF. The chain couples TRBV30 to TRBJ2-3, with D perhaps TRBD2 (7 bases). Between the trimmed V and J ends, which lost 2 bases and 5 bases, there was a span of 14 bases. The CDR3 has 14 residues. The germline CDR1 and CDR2 sequences are GTSNPN and SVGIG (reference sequence).

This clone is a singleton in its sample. CDR3 region: CASSLDLGRAKNIQYF. For the CDR3, the DNA is TGTGCCAGCAGCTTAGATTTGGGGAGAGCCAAAAACATTCAGTACTTC. The chain carries TRBV7-2 and TRBJ2-4, with D perhaps matching TRBD2 (5 bases). CDR3 length: 16 amino acids. CDR1 is SGHTA, CDR2 FQGNSA, per germline. V was shortened by 1 base and J by 0 bases, with 10 bases between the two germline ends.

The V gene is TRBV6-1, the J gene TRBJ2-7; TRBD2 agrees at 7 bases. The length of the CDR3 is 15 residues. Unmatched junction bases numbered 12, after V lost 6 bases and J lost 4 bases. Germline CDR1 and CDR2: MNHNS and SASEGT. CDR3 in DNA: TGTGCCAGCAGCCGCGAGGGCGGGGGTCCTTACGAGCAGTACTTC. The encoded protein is CASSREGGGPYEQYF.

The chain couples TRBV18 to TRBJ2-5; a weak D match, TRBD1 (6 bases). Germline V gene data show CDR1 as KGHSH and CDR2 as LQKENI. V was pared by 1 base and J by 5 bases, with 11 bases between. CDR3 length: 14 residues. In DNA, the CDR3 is TGTGCCAGCTCACCACTTGGACAGCGTGAGACCCAGTACTTC. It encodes CASSPLGQRETQYF. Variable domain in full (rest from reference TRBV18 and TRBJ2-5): NAGVMQNPRHLVRRRGQEARLRCSPMKGHSHVYWYRQLPEEGLKFMVYLQKENIIDESGMPKERFSAEFPKEGPSILRIQQVVRGDSAAYFCASSPLGQRETQYFGPGTRLLVL.

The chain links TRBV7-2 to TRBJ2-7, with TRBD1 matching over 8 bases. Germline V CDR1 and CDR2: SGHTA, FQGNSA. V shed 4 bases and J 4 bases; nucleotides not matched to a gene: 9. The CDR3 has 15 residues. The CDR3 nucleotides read TGTGCCAGCAGCTCCCGGACAGGGATCCTTTACGAGCAGTACTTC. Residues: CASSSRTGILYEQYF.

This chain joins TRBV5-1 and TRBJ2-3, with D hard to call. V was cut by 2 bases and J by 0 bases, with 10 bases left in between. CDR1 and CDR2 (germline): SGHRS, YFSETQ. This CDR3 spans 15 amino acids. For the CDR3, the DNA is TGCGCCAGCAGCTTAACAGCAGCAAGCACAGATACGCAGTATTTT. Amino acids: CASSLTAASTDTQYF. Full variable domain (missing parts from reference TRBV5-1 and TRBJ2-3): KAGVTQTPRYLIKTRGQQVTLSCSPISGHRSVSWYQQTPGQGLQFLFEYFSETQRNKGNFPGRFSGRQFSNSRSEMNVSTLELGDSALYLCASSLTAASTDTQYFGPGTRLTVL.

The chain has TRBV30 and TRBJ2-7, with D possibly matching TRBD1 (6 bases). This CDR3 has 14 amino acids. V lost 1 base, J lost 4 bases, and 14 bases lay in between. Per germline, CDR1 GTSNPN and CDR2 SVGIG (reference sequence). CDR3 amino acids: CAWSGQGNLYEQYF. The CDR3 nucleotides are TGTGCCTGGAGTGGCCAGGGGAATCTATACGAGCAGTACTTC. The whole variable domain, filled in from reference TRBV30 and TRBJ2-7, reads SQTIHQWPATLVQPVGSPLSLECTVEGTSNPNLYWYRQAAGRGLQLLFYSVGIGQISSEVPQNLSASRPQDRQFILSSKKLLLSDSGFYLCAWSGQGNLYEQYFGPGTRLTVT.

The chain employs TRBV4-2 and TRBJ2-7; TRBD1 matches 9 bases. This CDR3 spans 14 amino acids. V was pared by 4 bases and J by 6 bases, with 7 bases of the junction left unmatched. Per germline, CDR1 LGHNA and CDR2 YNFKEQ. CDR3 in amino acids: CASSLAGTGIEQYF. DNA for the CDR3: TGTGCCAGCAGCCTCGCCGGGACAGGGATCGAGCAGTACTTC.

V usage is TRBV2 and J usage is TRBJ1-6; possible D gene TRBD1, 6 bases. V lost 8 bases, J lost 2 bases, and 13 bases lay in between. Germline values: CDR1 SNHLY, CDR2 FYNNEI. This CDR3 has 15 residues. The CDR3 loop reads CASLKTGTYNSPLHF. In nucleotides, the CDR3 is TGTGCCAGCCTAAAAACAGGGACCTATAATTCACCCCTCCACTTT.

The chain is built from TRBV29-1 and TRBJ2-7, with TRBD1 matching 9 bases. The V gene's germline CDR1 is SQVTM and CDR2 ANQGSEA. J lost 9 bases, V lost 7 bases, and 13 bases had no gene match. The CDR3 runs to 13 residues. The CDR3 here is CSGGKGQGDGQYF. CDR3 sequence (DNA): TGCAGCGGTGGGAAGGGACAGGGCGACGGGCAGTACTTC.

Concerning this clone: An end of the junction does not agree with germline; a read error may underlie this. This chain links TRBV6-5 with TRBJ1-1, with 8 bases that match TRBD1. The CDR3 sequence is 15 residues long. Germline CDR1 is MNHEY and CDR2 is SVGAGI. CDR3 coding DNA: TGTGCCAGCAGTGACTCGACAGGGGCGGGCACTGAAGCTTTCTTT. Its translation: CASSDSTGAGTEAFF.

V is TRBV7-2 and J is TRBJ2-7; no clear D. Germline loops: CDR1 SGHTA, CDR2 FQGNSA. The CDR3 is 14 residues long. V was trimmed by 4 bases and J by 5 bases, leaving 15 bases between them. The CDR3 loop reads CASSSYARVDEQYF. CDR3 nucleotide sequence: TGTGCCAGCAGCTCGTACGCCCGGGTGGACGAGCAGTACTTC. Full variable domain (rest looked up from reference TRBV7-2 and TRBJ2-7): GAGVSQSPSNKVTEKGKDVELRCDPISGHTALYWYRQSLGQGLEFLIYFQGNSAPDKSGLPSDRFSAERTGGSVSTLTIQRTQQEDSAVYLCASSSYARVDEQYFGPGTRLTVT.

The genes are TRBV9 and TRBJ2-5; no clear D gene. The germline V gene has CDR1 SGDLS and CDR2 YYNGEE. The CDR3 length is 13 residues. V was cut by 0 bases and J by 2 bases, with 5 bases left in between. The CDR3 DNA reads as TGTGCCAGCAGCGTAGCACAACAAGAGACCCAGTACTTC. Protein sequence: CASSVAQQETQYF.

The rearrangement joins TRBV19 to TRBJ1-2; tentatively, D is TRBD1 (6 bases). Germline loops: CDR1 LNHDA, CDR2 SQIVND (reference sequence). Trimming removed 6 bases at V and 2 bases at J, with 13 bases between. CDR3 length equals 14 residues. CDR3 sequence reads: CASSPITGNYGYTF. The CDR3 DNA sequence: TGTGCCAGTAGCCCTATTACAGGGAACTATGGCTACACCTTC.

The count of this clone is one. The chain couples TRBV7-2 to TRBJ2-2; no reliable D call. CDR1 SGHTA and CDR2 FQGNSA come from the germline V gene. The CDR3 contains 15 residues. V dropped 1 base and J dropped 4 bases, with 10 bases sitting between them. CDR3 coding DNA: TGTGCCAGCAGCTTAGAAAGACCACCCACCGGGGAGCTGTTTTTT. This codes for CASSLERPPTGELFF.

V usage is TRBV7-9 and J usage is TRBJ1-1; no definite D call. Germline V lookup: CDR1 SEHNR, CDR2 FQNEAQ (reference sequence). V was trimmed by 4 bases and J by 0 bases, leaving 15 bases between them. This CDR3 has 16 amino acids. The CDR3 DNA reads TGTGCCAGCAGCTCTCGGGGTACAGTTATGAACACTGAAGCTTTCTTT. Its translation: CASSSRGTVMNTEAFF.

For the CDR3, the DNA is TGTGCCTGGAGTGTACAGGATTCCAAAAACATTCAGTACTTC. Protein: CAWSVQDSKNIQYF. The chain carries TRBV30 and TRBJ2-4, with D possibly TRBD1 on 5 matching bases. In germline, CDR1 is GTSNPN, CDR2 SVGIG (reference sequence). This CDR3 is 14 amino acids long. Trimming removed 0 bases at V and 2 bases at J, with 8 bases between.

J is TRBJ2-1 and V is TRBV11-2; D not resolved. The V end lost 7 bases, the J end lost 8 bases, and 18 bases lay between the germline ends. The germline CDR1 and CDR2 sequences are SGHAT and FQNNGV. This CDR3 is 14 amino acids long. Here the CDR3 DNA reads TGTGCCAGCACCCGTAAGTGGGTGGTGGATGAGCAGTTCTTC. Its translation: CASTRKWVVDEQFF.

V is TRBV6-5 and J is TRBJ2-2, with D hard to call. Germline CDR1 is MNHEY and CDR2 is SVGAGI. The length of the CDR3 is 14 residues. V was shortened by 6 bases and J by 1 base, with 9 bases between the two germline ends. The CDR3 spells CASRFTGNTGELFF. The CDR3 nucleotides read TGTGCCAGCAGGTTCACCGGGAACACCGGGGAGCTGTTTTTT.

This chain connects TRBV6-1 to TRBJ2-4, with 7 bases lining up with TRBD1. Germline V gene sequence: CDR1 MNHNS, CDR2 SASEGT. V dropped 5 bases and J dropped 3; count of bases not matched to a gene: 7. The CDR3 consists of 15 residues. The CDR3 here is CASSLSDRVKNIQYF. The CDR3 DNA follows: TGTGCCAGCAGTTTATCAGACAGGGTCAAAAACATTCAGTACTTC.